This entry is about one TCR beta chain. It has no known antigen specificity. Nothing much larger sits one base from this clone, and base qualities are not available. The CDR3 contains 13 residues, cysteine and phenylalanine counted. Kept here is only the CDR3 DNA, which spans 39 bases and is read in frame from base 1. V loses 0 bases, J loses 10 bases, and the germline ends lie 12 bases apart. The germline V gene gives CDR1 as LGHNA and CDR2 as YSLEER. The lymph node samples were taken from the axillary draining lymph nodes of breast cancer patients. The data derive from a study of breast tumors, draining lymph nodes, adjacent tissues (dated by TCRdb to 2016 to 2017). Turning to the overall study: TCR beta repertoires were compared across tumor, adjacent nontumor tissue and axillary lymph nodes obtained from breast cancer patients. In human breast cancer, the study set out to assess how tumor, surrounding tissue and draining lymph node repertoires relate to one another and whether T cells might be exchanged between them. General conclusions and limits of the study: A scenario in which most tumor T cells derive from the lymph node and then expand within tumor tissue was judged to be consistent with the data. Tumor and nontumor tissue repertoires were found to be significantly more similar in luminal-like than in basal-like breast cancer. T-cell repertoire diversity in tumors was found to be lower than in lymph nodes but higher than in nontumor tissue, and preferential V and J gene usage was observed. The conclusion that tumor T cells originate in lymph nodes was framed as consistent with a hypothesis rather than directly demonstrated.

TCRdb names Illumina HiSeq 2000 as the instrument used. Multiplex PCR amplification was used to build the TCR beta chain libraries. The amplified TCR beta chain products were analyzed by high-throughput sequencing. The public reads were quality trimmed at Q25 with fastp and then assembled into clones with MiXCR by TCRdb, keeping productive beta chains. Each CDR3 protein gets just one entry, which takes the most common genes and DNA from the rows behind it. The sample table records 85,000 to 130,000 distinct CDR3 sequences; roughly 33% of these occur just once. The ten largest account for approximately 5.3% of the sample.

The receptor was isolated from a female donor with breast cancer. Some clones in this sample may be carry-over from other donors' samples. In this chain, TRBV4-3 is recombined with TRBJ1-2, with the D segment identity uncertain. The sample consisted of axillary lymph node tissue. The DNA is TGCGCCAGCAGCCAAGATGGGGAGCGGCCCTACACCTTC. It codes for CASSQDGERPYTF.